This T cell receptor (beta chain) came from a study of T cells in narcolepsy. In germline, CDR1 is SGHRS, CDR2 YFSETQ. V was pared by 4 bases and J by 0 bases, with 13 bases between. CDR3 length: 15 residues. Libraries were prepared by immunoSEQ multiplex PCR; TCRdb keeps only in-frame clonotypes and omits some of them. In the table there are around 33,000 clones, around four fifths of which are singletons. Sequencing was performed on CD45RA- memory CD4+ T cells from PBMCs. This sequence originates from a human donor with narcolepsy. The chain uses TRBV5-1 and TRBJ1-2; D gene uncertain. CDR3 sequence reads: CASSATDGANYGYTF. The CDR3 nucleotides read TGCGCCAGCAGCGCGACGGACGGAGCTAACTATGGCTACACCTTC.